One sample yielded the 20 T cell receptor beta chains listed below, sequenced in a study of blood T cell repertoires in COVID-19. Only in-frame clones appear in the TCRdb table, and some are missing; sequencing was by immunoSEQ multiplex PCR. The sample shows fewer than 200,000 clones, 75% to 80% of them seen only once. The source material was peripheral blood. Receptors originate from a woman between 65 and 79 years old with acute or convalescent COVID-19.

This clone was observed a few times. This sequence joins TRBV27 and TRBJ2-2; TRBD1 matches 10 bases. The length of the CDR3 is 17 residues. J gave up 1 base and V 6 bases, and 8 bases lay outside the gene matches. CDR1 MNHEY and CDR2 SMNVEV come from the germline V gene (reference sequence). The CDR3 sequence: CASRAGQGLMNTGELFF. CDR3 in DNA: TGTGCCAGCAGGGCGGGACAGGGGTTAATGAACACCGGGGAGCTGTTTTTT.

V gene TRBV9 combines with J gene TRBJ1-2; no firm D call. CDR1 is SGDLS, CDR2 YYNGEE, per germline. The germline V and J ends were trimmed by 3 bases and 4 bases, with 13 bases remaining between them. CDR3 length: 14 residues. The CDR3 spells CASSANEVVYGYTF. CDR3 coding DNA: TGTGCCAGCAGCGCGAATGAGGTGGTCTATGGCTACACCTTC.

CDR3 loop: CASSDLLAGGGNEQFF. For the CDR3, the DNA is TGTGCCAGCAGTGACCTACTAGCGGGAGGAGGGAATGAGCAGTTCTTC. The J gene is TRBJ2-1, the V gene TRBV2; 12 bases map to TRBD2. The J segment lost 7 bases and the V segment lost 3 bases, leaving 7 bases of the junction unmatched. Germline loops: CDR1 SNHLY, CDR2 FYNNEI. The length of the CDR3 is 16 residues. Full variable domain (missing parts from reference TRBV2 and TRBJ2-1): EPEVTQTPSHQVTQMGQEVILRCVPISNHLYFYWYRQILGQKVEFLVSFYNNEISEKSEIFDDQFSVERPDGSNFTLKIRSTKLEDSAMYFCASSDLLAGGGNEQFFGPGTRLTVL.

This sequence joins TRBV30 and TRBJ2-1; tentative D call: TRBD2 (6 bases). V was pared by 4 bases and J by 8 bases, with 18 bases between. Germline V CDR1 and CDR2: GTSNPN, SVGIG (reference sequence). This CDR3 has 14 residues. The CDR3 nucleotides are TGTGCCTGGACACGGGCCTGGGGGGAGGATGAGCAGTTCTTC. It encodes CAWTRAWGEDEQFF.

The chain recombines TRBV19 with TRBJ1-2; perhaps TRBD1 as D (6 bases). The germline V and J ends were trimmed by 5 bases and 2 bases, with 9 bases remaining between them. This CDR3 is 13 amino acids long. CDR1 LNHDA and CDR2 SQIVND come from the germline V gene (reference sequence). CDR3 DNA sequence: TGTGCCAGTAGTCGGACAGCGAACTATGGCTACACCTTC. Translated: CASSRTANYGYTF.

V is TRBV19 and J is TRBJ2-7, with TRBD2 identical over 13 bases. The CDR3 spans 19 residues. J was trimmed by 5 bases and V by 5 bases; bases with no gene match: 18. Germline loops: CDR1 LNHDA, CDR2 SQIVND (reference sequence). The DNA of the CDR3 is TGTGCCAGTAGTCCCCGAGGACTAGCGGGAGTAGGCGGCATCAACGAGCAGTACTTC. Its translation is CASSPRGLAGVGGINEQYF.

This clone was detected only once. This rearrangement joins TRBV2 to TRBJ2-1, with 9 positions matching TRBD2. The CDR3 spans 18 residues. CDR1 is SNHLY and CDR2 is FYNNEI in the germline V gene. With 2 bases clipped from V and 4 bases from J, the junction kept 12 bases outside the gene matches. The CDR3 DNA reads as TGTGCCAGCAGTGAATGGGGGGGACCTAGCGGGATATACAATGAGCAGTTCTTC. This gives the protein CASSEWGGPSGIYNEQFF.

The chain uses TRBV10-3 and TRBJ2-7; 7 positions match TRBD2. Germline V gives CDR1 ENHRY, CDR2 SYGVKD. V lost 3 bases to trimming and J lost 5 bases; unmatched junction nucleotides: 4. This CDR3 region has 13 residues. The CDR3 reads CAISDRGSNEQYF. The CDR3 bases are TGTGCCATCAGTGATCGCGGGAGCAACGAGCAGTACTTC.

CDR3: CASSSSSGLAANNEQFF. For the CDR3, the DNA is TGTGCCAGCAGCTCCTCCTCGGGGCTAGCGGCGAACAATGAGCAGTTCTTC. The chain is built from TRBV11-2 and TRBJ2-1; 7 positions match TRBD2. The CDR3 is 17 amino acids. The V gene end was trimmed by 4 bases and the J gene end by 5 bases; junction bases not matched to a gene: 14. Germline CDR1 and CDR2: SGHAT and FQNNGV.

This chain connects TRBV15 to TRBJ2-7; TRBD1 might be the D (5 bases). Germline V gene sequence: CDR1 LNHNV, CDR2 YYDKDF (reference sequence). Deletions cut 4 bases from V and 2 bases from J, with 21 bases between. The CDR3 is made up of 17 amino acids. The CDR3 reads CATSKADMTVFAYEQYF. Here the CDR3 DNA reads TGTGCCACCAGCAAAGCCGATATGACAGTTTTCGCCTACGAGCAGTACTTC.

The V call is TRBV25-1, the J call TRBJ2-5, with D perhaps TRBD1 (6 bases). The CDR3 totals 16 residues. Trimming shortened V by 3 bases and J by 1 base, and 15 bases separated the two germline ends. Germline V CDR1 and CDR2: MGHDK, SYGVNS. The CDR3: CASSETQGISQETQYF. DNA for the CDR3: TGTGCCAGCAGTGAGACACAGGGAATTTCCCAAGAGACCCAGTACTTC.

The V and J genes are TRBV14 and TRBJ2-2; D possibly corresponds to TRBD1 (5 bases). Trimming removed 2 bases at V and 5 bases at J, with 12 bases between. Germline V gene data show CDR1 as SGHDN and CDR2 as FVKESK. The length of the CDR3 is 15 residues. The CDR3 DNA reads TGTGCCAGCAGCCAACGCAGGGTTGGGACCGGGGAGCTGTTTTTT. Protein sequence: CASSQRRVGTGELFF. Filled out from reference TRBV14 and TRBJ2-2, the complete variable domain reads EAGVTQFPSHSVIEKGQTVTLRCDPISGHDNLYWYRRVMGKEIKFLLHFVKESKQDESGMPNNRFLAERTGGTYSTLKVQPAELEDSGVYFCASSQRRVGTGELFFGEGSRLTVL.

The chain carries TRBV5-1 and TRBJ2-6, with TRBD1 matching 8 bases. Germline assignment: CDR1 SGHRS and CDR2 YFSETQ. The CDR3 has 18 amino acids. V lost 0 bases, J lost 2 bases, and 7 bases stayed unmatched. The CDR3 is CASSLGGTGRTGANVLTF. CDR3 DNA sequence: TGCGCCAGCAGCTTGGGGGGGACAGGACGGACTGGGGCCAACGTCCTGACTTTC.

In its sample, this clone was seen many times. At one end, the junction sequence differs from germline, possibly due to a read error. The rearrangement uses TRBV30 and TRBJ2-7, with a possible D match to TRBD2 (5 bases). This CDR3 spans 11 amino acids. The V gene's germline CDR1 is GTSNPN and CDR2 SVGIG (reference sequence). CDR3 sequence (DNA): TGTGCCTGGAGTGTGGGTACTTCCCGGGGCTTC. Residues: CAWSVGTSRGF.

The chain combines TRBV7-9 with TRBJ2-2; 7 bases match TRBD2. This CDR3 contains 16 residues. With 5 bases clipped from V and 5 bases from J, the junction kept 11 bases outside the gene matches. In germline, CDR1 is SEHNR, CDR2 FQNEAQ (reference sequence). DNA for the CDR3: TGTGCCAGCAGCAAAGCGGGGACTACGCTAACCGGGGAGCTGTTTTTT. Protein product: CASSKAGTTLTGELFF.

This chain connects TRBV4-2 to TRBJ2-1, with TRBD2 identical over 11 bases. V lost 4 bases and J lost 4; bases outside the gene matches: 15. CDR3 length equals 19 residues. Germline CDR1 LGHNA, CDR2 YNFKEQ. Here the CDR3 reads CASSLNPQGTSGNYNEQFF. The CDR3 region has the DNA TGTGCCAGCAGCCTTAACCCTCAGGGGACTAGCGGCAATTACAATGAGCAGTTCTTC.

The rearrangement uses TRBV7-3 and TRBJ2-1; 8 bases line up with TRBD2. Trimming at V came to 2 bases and at J to 6 bases, leaving 6 bases not matched to a gene. Germline CDR1 reads SGHTA; CDR2 reads FQGTGA. The CDR3 loop spans 15 amino acids. The CDR3 bases are TGTGCCAGCAGCTTAGGTCTAGCGGGCCCCAATGAGCAGTTCTTC. This codes for CASSLGLAGPNEQFF.

V gene TRBV4-1 combines with J gene TRBJ1-6, with no clear D. CDR1 is MGHRA, CDR2 YSYEKL, per germline. V was shortened by 3 bases and J by 6 bases, with 3 bases between the two germline ends. The CDR3 length is 12 residues. CDR3 amino acids: CASSQRNSPLHF. Here the CDR3 DNA reads TGCGCCAGCAGCCAGCGTAATTCACCCCTCCACTTT.

The rearrangement links TRBV6-1 to TRBJ1-5; D possibly corresponds to TRBD1 (6 bases). CDR1 and CDR2 from the germline V gene are MNHNS and SASEGT. CDR3 length: 16 residues. V shed 1 base and J shed 0 bases, with 10 bases lying between them. Here the CDR3 DNA reads TGTGCCAGCAGTGAAGGGACAGCTTATAGCAATCAGCCCCAGCATTTT. It codes for CASSEGTAYSNQPQHF.

The chain combines TRBV2 with TRBJ2-2; D ambiguous. The CDR3 is 15 residues long. In germline, CDR1 is SNHLY, CDR2 FYNNEI. The ends were cut back, 3 bases at V and 7 bases at J, with 15 bases in the middle. The CDR3 DNA is TGTGCCAGCAGTGACCGGCAGGTAGTTGGCGGGGAGCTGTTTTTT. Translated: CASSDRQVVGGELFF. Combining the CDR3 with reference TRBV2 and TRBJ2-2 gives the whole variable domain EPEVTQTPSHQVTQMGQEVILRCVPISNHLYFYWYRQILGQKVEFLVSFYNNEISEKSEIFDDQFSVERPDGSNFTLKIRSTKLEDSAMYFCASSDRQVVGGELFFGEGSRLTVL.